This TCR beta chain was observed in a study of blood T cells in healthy people across ages. Study-wide findings and caveats: Diversity of TCR beta per million T cells declined in a roughly linear way with age.

Per sample, at least 5 micrograms of total RNA were extracted. The length of the CDR3 is 14 residues. Per germline, CDR1 SGHTS and CDR2 YDEGEE. V gave up 8 bases and J gave up 3 bases; unmatched junction bases: 10. Worth noting for this clonotype: Antigen specificity is unknown.

The second PCR ran about 6 to 12 cycles with a sample-barcoded 5' primer and J-beta primers. Using its own MiXCR run on the 5' RACE reads, TCRdb lists one record per CDR3 protein. Altogether around 1.1 million distinct CDR3 sequences are present, roughly two fifths being singletons, with the ten largest covering around 13%. The chain recombines TRBV5-8 with TRBJ1-1; 7 nucleotides agree with TRBD1. This sequence was found in a man between 18 and 35 years old in good health. The sequenced sample consisted of blood. The CDR3 nucleotides read TGTGCCAGTAGTCCACAGGGGTGGCACACTGAAGCTTTCTTT. This codes for CASSPQGWHTEAFF.